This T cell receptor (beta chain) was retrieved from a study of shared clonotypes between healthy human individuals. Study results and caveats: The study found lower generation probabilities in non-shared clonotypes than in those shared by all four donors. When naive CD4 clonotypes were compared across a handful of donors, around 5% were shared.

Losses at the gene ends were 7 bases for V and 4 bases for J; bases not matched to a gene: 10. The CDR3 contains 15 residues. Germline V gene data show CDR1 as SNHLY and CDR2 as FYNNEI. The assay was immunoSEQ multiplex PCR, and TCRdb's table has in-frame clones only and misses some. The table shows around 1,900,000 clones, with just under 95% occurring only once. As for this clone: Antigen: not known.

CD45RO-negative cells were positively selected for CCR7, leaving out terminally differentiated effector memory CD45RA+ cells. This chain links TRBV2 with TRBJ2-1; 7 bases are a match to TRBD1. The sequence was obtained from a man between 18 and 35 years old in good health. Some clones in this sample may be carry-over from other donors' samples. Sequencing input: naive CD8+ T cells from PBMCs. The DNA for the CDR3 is TGTGCCAGCAAAGATCCGGGACAGAGGTACAATGAGCAGTTCTTC. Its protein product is CASKDPGQRYNEQFF. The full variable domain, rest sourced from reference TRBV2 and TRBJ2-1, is EPEVTQTPSHQVTQMGQEVILRCVPISNHLYFYWYRQILGQKVEFLVSFYNNEISEKSEIFDDQFSVERPDGSNFTLKIRSTKLEDSAMYFCASKDPGQRYNEQFFGPGTRLTVL.